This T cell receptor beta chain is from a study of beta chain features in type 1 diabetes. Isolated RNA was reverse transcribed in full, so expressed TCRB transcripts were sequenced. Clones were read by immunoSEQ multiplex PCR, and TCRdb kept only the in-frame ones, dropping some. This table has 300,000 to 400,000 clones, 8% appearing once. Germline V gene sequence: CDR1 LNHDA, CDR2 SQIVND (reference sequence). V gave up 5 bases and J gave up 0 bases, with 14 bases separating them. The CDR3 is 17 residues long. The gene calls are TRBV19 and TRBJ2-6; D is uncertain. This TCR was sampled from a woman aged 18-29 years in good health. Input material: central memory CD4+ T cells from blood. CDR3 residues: CASSSGRTDSGANVLTF. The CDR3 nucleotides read TGTGCCAGTAGTTCTGGACGGACCGACTCTGGGGCCAACGTCCTGACTTTC.